Listed below are T cell receptor beta chains from one sample, sequenced in a study of blood T cell repertoires in COVID-19. The data were produced by immunoSEQ multiplex PCR, yet TCRdb's version contains in-frame clones alone and is incomplete. The table includes 70,000 or so clones, more than 70% detected once. The sequenced material came from peripheral blood. These receptors all come from a man aged 50 or older with acute or convalescent COVID-19. Both conserved end residues are part of each CDR3. The D gene is left open where the match is weak. Clone size is stated in some rows and not others, as once, few, many or a class when expanded.

J gene	D gene	clone size	V gene	CDR3 protein	CDR3 DNA
TRBJ1-2	-	few	TRBV28	CASSRTAANYGYTF	TGTGCCAGCAGTCGGACAGCAGCTAACTATGGCTACACCTTC
TRBJ1-1	TRBD1	-	TRBV25-1	CASSDYAGGAGTEAFF	TGTGCCAGCAGTGATTACGCAGGGGGCGCAGGCACTGAAGCTTTCTTT
TRBJ2-5	-	-	TRBV5-6	CASSFGRGRETQYF	TGTGCCAGCAGCTTTGGCAGGGGAAGAGAGACCCAGTACTTC
TRBJ2-5	-	-	TRBV10-3	CAISSGQETQYF	TGTGCCATCAGTAGCGGACAAGAGACCCAGTACTTC
TRBJ2-7	TRBD2	-	TRBV27	CASSFTSGSSYEQYF	TGTGCCAGCAGTTTCACTAGCGGAAGCTCCTACGAGCAGTACTTC
TRBJ1-4	-	few	TRBV12-3/TRBV12-4	CASSRTNEKLFF	TGTGCCAGCAGTCGAACTAATGAAAAACTGTTTTTT
TRBJ1-6	-	-	TRBV18	CASSPGGAYNSPLHF	TGTGCCAGCTCACCGGGGGGGGCCTATAATTCACCCCTCCACTTT
TRBJ2-3	-	-	TRBV27	CASSLEYETDTQYF	TGTGCCAGCAGTTTAGAGTACGAAACAGATACGCAGTATTTT
TRBJ1-2	-	once	TRBV18	CASSGQGPSLLPTQYGYTF	TGTGCCAGCTCAGGACAAGGACCCTCCCTACTCCCTACTCAATATGGCTACACCTTC
TRBJ2-2	-	-	TRBV7-3	CASSLDPSGNTGELFF	TGTGCCAGCAGCTTAGATCCCTCGGGAAACACCGGGGAGCTGTTTTTT
TRBJ1-2	TRBD1	-	TRBV5-4	CASSLGGQGAVYGYTF	TGTGCCAGCAGCTTGGGGGGACAGGGGGCTGTCTATGGCTACACCTTC
TRBJ2-7	-	-	TRBV6-5	CASSSRRATYEQYF	TGTGCCAGCAGTTCCCGCCGTGCGACCTACGAGCAGTACTTC
TRBJ2-5	-	-	TRBV5-1	CASSAGQPQETQYF	TGCGCCAGCAGCGCGGGACAGCCTCAAGAGACCCAGTACTTC
TRBJ2-7	TRBD1	-	TRBV11-1	CASSLRQGSGEQYF	TGTGCCAGCAGCTTACGACAGGGTTCGGGCGAGCAGTACTTC
TRBJ1-4	-	once	TRBV5-1	CASSPGAIATNEKLFF	TGCGCCAGCAGCCCAGGGGCGATAGCAACTAATGAAAAACTGTTTTTT
TRBJ2-5	TRBD1	-	TRBV5-1	CASSLASGTGRVETQYF	TGCGCCAGCAGCCTGGCCTCCGGGACAGGGAGGGTGGAGACCCAGTACTTC
TRBJ2-1	TRBD2	-	TRBV20-1	CSASPSGSLVEQFF	TGCAGTGCTAGTCCTAGCGGGAGTCTAGTTGAGCAGTTCTTC
TRBJ2-5	-	-	TRBV5-6	CASSLAVAGETQYF	TGTGCCAGCAGCTTGGCGGTGGCGGGGGAGACCCAGTACTTC
TRBJ2-7	-	-	TRBV7-6	CASSLGPPGEQYF	TGTGCCAGCAGCTTAGGTCCACCGGGGGAGCAGTACTTC
TRBJ2-1	-	-	TRBV12-5	CASGFWRSSYNEQFF	TGTGCTAGTGGTTTCTGGCGGAGCTCCTACAATGAGCAGTTCTTC
TRBJ1-2	TRBD1	few	TRBV9	CASSVNRGLGYGYTF	TGTGCCAGCAGCGTAAACAGGGGCCTCGGTTATGGCTACACCTTC
TRBJ1-1	-	few	TRBV5-6	CASSLALRGGGTEAFF	TGTGCCAGCAGCTTGGCCTTAAGGGGCGGGGGGACTGAAGCTTTCTTT
TRBJ1-4	TRBD1	once	TRBV7-9	CASSLVIQGTEKLFF	TGTGCCAGCAGCTTAGTGATACAGGGGACGGAAAAACTGTTTTTT
TRBJ1-4	TRBD1	-	TRBV11-3	CASRQYRGGEKLFF	TGTGCCAGCAGACAATACAGGGGAGGTGAAAAACTGTTTTTT
TRBJ2-1	-	-	TRBV5-1	CASSLDVDNEQFF	TGCGCCAGCAGCTTGGACGTAGACAATGAGCAGTTCTTC
TRBJ1-2	TRBD1	-	TRBV7-6	CASSPRTGGTLNGYTF	TGTGCCAGCAGCCCGCGGACAGGGGGGACTCTAAATGGCTACACCTTC
TRBJ2-2	TRBD2	-	TRBV6-5	CASRPGLGNTGELFF	TGTGCCAGCAGGCCAGGACTAGGGAACACCGGGGAGCTGTTTTTT
TRBJ2-2	-	few	TRBV12-3/TRBV12-4	CAMQEGTGELFF	TGTGCCATGCAGGAAGGCACCGGGGAGCTGTTTTTT
TRBJ2-5	-	-	TRBV6-5	CASSFTGETQYF	TGTGCCAGCAGTTTCACCGGAGAGACCCAGTACTTC
TRBJ2-5	TRBD2	-	TRBV6-5	CASSSGLAMGTQYF	TGTGCCAGCAGTTCCGGACTAGCGATGGGGACCCAGTACTTC
TRBJ2-3	-	once	TRBV6-6	CASSTEHSTDTQYF	TGTGCCAGCAGTACGGAGCATAGCACAGATACGCAGTATTTT
TRBJ1-2	-	once	TRBV9	CASSVDLGGGYTF	TGTGCCAGCAGCGTAGATTTGGGGGGTGGCTACACCTTC
TRBJ1-5	TRBD1	-	TRBV6-6	CASSHRQGADQPQHF	TGTGCCAGCAGTCACCGACAGGGGGCGGATCAGCCCCAGCATTTT
TRBJ1-6	-	-	TRBV2	CASSDRSSYNSPLHF	TGTGCCAGCAGTGACCGGAGCTCCTATAATTCACCCCTCCACTTT
TRBJ1-2	TRBD1	-	TRBV10-3	CAISERYGQAHHTYGYTF	TGTGCCATCAGTGAGAGGTATGGACAGGCGCATCACACCTATGGCTACACCTTC
TRBJ1-5	-	few	TRBV30	CAWSWTVNQPQHF	TGTGCCTGGAGCTGGACAGTCAATCAGCCCCAGCATTTT
TRBJ1-1	-	-	TRBV12-5	CASGADSTYFPEAFF	TGTGCTAGTGGTGCCGACTCGACCTATTTCCCCGAAGCTTTCTTT
TRBJ1-1	-	-	TRBV27	CASRTIQGMNTEAFF	TGTGCCAGCAGGACTATACAGGGCATGAACACTGAAGCTTTCTTT
TRBJ1-1	-	-	TRBV24-1	CATQGRANTEAFF	TGTGCCACTCAAGGCAGGGCGAACACTGAAGCTTTCTTT
TRBJ2-1	-	-	TRBV5-1	CASSLTGTTYNEQFF	TGCGCCAGCAGCTTAACCGGGACAACATACAATGAGCAGTTCTTC
TRBJ2-7	TRBD1	-	TRBV6-2/TRBV6-3	CASSALRDRLSYEQYF	TGTGCCAGCAGTGCTCTCAGGGACAGACTCTCCTACGAGCAGTACTTC
TRBJ1-1	TRBD1	-	TRBV6-5	CASSVRDRGVEAFF	TGTGCCAGCAGCGTCCGGGACAGGGGTGTGGAAGCTTTCTTT
TRBJ1-1	TRBD1	-	TRBV6-1	CASSEPGQGNTEAFF	TGTGCCAGCAGTGAACCCGGACAGGGGAACACTGAAGCTTTCTTT